The subject of this entry is one T cell receptor (beta chain). Its matching antigen is unknown. Repertoires were generated with immunoSEQ multiplex PCR, while TCRdb's copy carries only in-frame clones and drops some. The table includes tens of thousands of clones, around 85% detected once. This sample stems from a study of OX40 agonist ivuxolimab in advanced cancers. CDR3 length equals 13 residues. Germline V gene data show CDR1 as SGHRS and CDR2 as YFSETQ. Between the trimmed V and J ends, which lost 3 bases and 4 bases, there was a span of 10 bases. Whole-study results and caveats: Clonal expansion was among the lowest in partial responders at 0.1-3.0 mg/kg, especially CD8+. With doses of 0.1 to 3.0 mg/kg, CD4+ and CD8+ blood T cells had undergone clonal expansion by week 6.

This receptor was identified in an adult with an advanced solid tumor such as melanoma, head and neck, liver or kidney cancer. This specimen was CD4+ or CD8+ T cells sorted from blood, taken in a trial of the OX40 agonist ivuxolimab. The chain joins TRBV5-1 to TRBJ2-5; weak D call: TRBD2 (6 bases). Here the CDR3 reads CASSSEGRETQYF. The CDR3 region has the DNA TGCGCCAGCAGCTCGGAGGGCAGAGAGACCCAGTACTTC.